A single sample gave rise to the 20 T cell receptor beta chains below, sequenced in a study of T-cell memory formation after mild COVID-19. TCRdb redid the calling of the 5' RACE reads with MiXCR, one entry per CDR3 protein. The sample lists roughly 100,000 distinct CDR3 sequences, approximately 15% occurring once. Sample: PBMCs or a T cell subset sorted from them (not recorded which). These receptors were obtained from an adult woman who had mild COVID-19 (a few samples of this study predate the infection). Cell type and time point are not known.

The chain employs TRBV6-5 and TRBJ1-3; D gene ambiguous. V lost 6 bases to trimming and J lost 4 bases, with 10 bases between them. CDR3 length equals 13 residues. Looked up from germline, CDR1 is MNHEY and CDR2 is SVGAGI. CDR3 region: CASREDMGNTIYF. The CDR3, as DNA: TGTGCCAGCAGGGAAGACATGGGAAACACCATATATTTT.

This clonotype has more than one count but fewer than ten. J is TRBJ1-2 and V is TRBV12-3 or TRBV12-4; weak D call: TRBD1 (6 bases). The ends were cut back, 6 bases at V and 4 bases at J, with 15 bases in the middle. The CDR3 has 14 amino acids. The CDR3 protein is CASSRQVRGYGYTF. The CDR3 DNA reads TGTGCCAGCAGCAGACAGGTCCGCGGCTATGGCTACACCTTC.

This clonotype was observed a handful of times. This sequence joins TRBV24-1 and TRBJ2-5; D possibly corresponds to TRBD1 (5 bases). CDR1 is KGHDR, CDR2 SFDVKD, per germline. CDR3 size: 19 residues. Deletions cut 1 base from V and 4 bases from J, with 24 bases between. CDR3 region: CATSDFGRDGVLGRETQYF. For the CDR3, the DNA is TGTGCCACCAGTGATTTCGGCAGGGATGGTGTTTTGGGCCGAGAGACCCAGTACTTC.

The chain has TRBV27 and TRBJ2-3; 8 nucleotides align to TRBD2. Per the germline V gene, CDR1 is MNHEY and CDR2 is SMNVEV (reference sequence). The CDR3 sequence is 16 residues long. The junction had 8 bases not matched to a gene; V was cut back by 2 bases and J by 4 bases. The CDR3 coding sequence is TGTGCCAGCAGTTTAAAAGGCGCCGGGAGGGCAGATACGCAGTATTTT. Residues: CASSLKGAGRADTQYF.

This clonotype was detected only a few times. The chain is built from TRBV11-2 and TRBJ2-7, with D possibly being TRBD1 (5 bases). CDR3 length equals 13 residues. Germline V gives CDR1 SGHAT, CDR2 FQNNGV. With 5 bases removed from V and 5 bases from J, the gap between germline ends came to 13 bases. The DNA of the CDR3 is TGTGCCAGCAGCCAAGGGGTAATTGACGAGCAGTACTTC. It is translated as CASSQGVIDEQYF.

V and J are TRBV14 and TRBJ1-3, with 7 positions matching TRBD1. This CDR3 is built from 18 residues. The germline V gene encodes CDR1 SGHDN and CDR2 FVKESK. V dropped 3 bases and J dropped 0; count of bases not matched to a gene: 11. CDR3 sequence reads: CASSQYGTASYSGNTIYF. CDR3 bases: TGTGCCAGCAGCCAGTACGGGACAGCTTCGTACTCTGGAAACACCATATATTTT.

V and J are TRBV24-1 and TRBJ2-2; D is unclear. The CDR3 totals 12 residues. Deletions cut 8 bases from V and 6 bases from J, with 9 bases between. Germline assignment: CDR1 KGHDR and CDR2 SFDVKD. The CDR3 region is CATTSIAGELFF. The CDR3 coding sequence is TGTGCCACCACATCAATCGCCGGGGAGCTGTTTTTT.

This clonotype was seen a few times. The rearrangement links TRBV5-1 to TRBJ2-7, with 8 bases fitting TRBD1. V trimming: 0 bases; J trimming: 3 bases; junction bases outside the gene matches: 5. The CDR3 covers 15 residues. CDR1 is SGHRS, CDR2 YFSETQ, per germline. CDR3 residues: CASSLGAGGFYEQYF. CDR3 coding DNA: TGCGCCAGCAGCTTGGGGGCAGGGGGCTTCTACGAGCAGTACTTC.

This clonotype has only a few counts. CDR3 DNA sequence: TGTGCCAGCAGCGTGGAGAATAGCGTCAATGAGCAGTTCTTC. This sequence encodes CASSVENSVNEQFF. V gene TRBV9 combines with J gene TRBJ2-1, with D tentatively TRBD2 (5 bases). The CDR3 has 14 residues. Deletions cut 2 bases from V and 6 bases from J, with 12 bases between. Germline V lookup: CDR1 SGDLS, CDR2 YYNGEE. The entire variable domain, with the rest obtained from reference TRBV9 and TRBJ2-1, is as follows: DSGVTQTPKHLITATGQRVTLRCSPRSGDLSVYWYQQSLDQGLQFLIQYYNGEERAKGNILERFSAQQFPDLHSELNLSSLELGDSALYFCASSVENSVNEQFFGPGTRLTVL.

V gene TRBV6-5 combines with J gene TRBJ2-4; no definite D call. V lost 6 bases and J 3 bases, leaving 15 bases between the germline ends. CDR3 length: 15 residues. Germline CDR1 reads MNHEY; CDR2 reads SVGAGI. As DNA, the CDR3 is TGTGCCAGCAGAGATGACGTTGACGGCAAAAACATTCAGTACTTC. This encodes CASRDDVDGKNIQYF.

The chain couples TRBV5-6 to TRBJ2-7, with 7 bases lining up with TRBD1. The V gene's germline CDR1 is SGHDT and CDR2 YYEEEE. The CDR3 has 12 amino acids. The V gene end was trimmed by 4 bases and the J gene end by 5 bases; junction bases not matched to a gene: 3. CDR3 bases: TGTGCCAGCAGCCCACAGGGGAACGAGCAGTACTTC. The encoded protein is CASSPQGNEQYF.

The V and J genes are TRBV9 and TRBJ2-7, with 10 bases aligning to TRBD2. The V gene end was trimmed by 0 bases and the J gene end by 2 bases; junction bases not matched to a gene: 2. Looked up from germline, CDR1 is SGDLS and CDR2 is YYNGEE. This CDR3 is built from 15 residues. CDR3 region: CASSVELAGPYEQYF. In nucleotides, the CDR3 is TGTGCCAGCAGCGTAGAACTAGCGGGGCCCTACGAGCAGTACTTC.

The chain combines TRBV20-1 with TRBJ2-7, with TRBD1 identical over 7 bases. V was pared by 0 bases and J by 4 bases, with 6 bases of the junction left unmatched. The CDR3 sequence is 14 residues long. Germline values: CDR1 DFQATT, CDR2 SNEGSKA (reference sequence). As DNA, the CDR3 is TGCAGTGCTAGAGACCCGGGACAGCAATACGAGCAGTACTTC. This encodes CSARDPGQQYEQYF.

This clonotype was counted many times. The CDR3 DNA reads TGTGCCAGCAGCTTCCGACTAGCGGGCCTCTACTACAATGAGCAGTTCTTC. Protein product: CASSFRLAGLYYNEQFF. This chain connects TRBV5-6 to TRBJ2-1, with TRBD2 identical over 10 bases. J was trimmed by 3 bases and V by 2 bases; bases with no gene match: 8. Germline CDR1 and CDR2: SGHDT and YYEEEE. CDR3 length: 17 amino acids.

This clonotype was detected only a few times. The chain joins TRBV20-1 to TRBJ2-7; tentatively, D is TRBD2 (6 bases). The CDR3 is 12 amino acids. Germline loops: CDR1 DFQATT, CDR2 SNEGSKA (reference sequence). Trimming pared 3 bases from V and 4 bases from J, leaving 10 bases between. CDR3 in amino acids: CSAREGSYEQYF. CDR3 sequence (DNA): TGCAGTGCTAGGGAGGGTTCGTACGAGCAGTACTTC.

This clonotype was observed a few times. This chain connects TRBV3-1 to TRBJ2-5, with 13 nucleotides matching TRBD2. The CDR3 is made up of 16 amino acids. Trimming at V came to 2 bases and at J to 4 bases, leaving 4 bases not matched to a gene. Germline CDR1 reads LGHDT; CDR2 reads YNNKEL (reference sequence). CDR3 sequence (DNA): TGTGCCAGCAGCCAAACGACTAGCGGGAGGTCAGAGACCCAGTACTTC. Translation gives CASSQTTSGRSETQYF.

V and J are TRBV4-3 and TRBJ1-2; 10 bases align to TRBD1. V trimming: 3 bases; J trimming: 7 bases; junction bases outside the gene matches: 5. The CDR3 loop spans 14 amino acids. The germline V gene encodes CDR1 LGHNA and CDR2 YSLEER. The CDR3 is CASSHPDRGPGYTF. The DNA of the CDR3 is TGCGCCAGCAGCCATCCCGACAGGGGGCCTGGCTACACCTTC.

In this sample, this clonotype turned up a few times. This chain links TRBV6-2 or TRBV6-3 with TRBJ2-7; TRBD2 agrees at 8 bases. The germline gives CDR1 MNHEY, CDR2 SVGEGT. V lost 6 bases and J lost 5; bases outside the gene matches: 3. CDR3 length equals 12 residues. The CDR3 region has the DNA TGTGCCAGCAGAATGACTAGCGACGAGCAGTACTTC. As protein: CASRMTSDEQYF.

V gene TRBV30 combines with J gene TRBJ2-7; 12 positions agree with TRBD1. Germline V gives CDR1 GTSNPN, CDR2 SVGIG (reference sequence). J was trimmed by 9 bases and V by 0 bases; bases with no gene match: 3. The CDR3 runs 13 residues. DNA for the CDR3: TGTGCCTGGAGTGTAGGGACAGGGGGCGGGCAGTACTTC. Translation: CAWSVGTGGGQYF.

In its sample, this clonotype was seen a few times. The chain combines TRBV16 with TRBJ2-2; 7 positions match TRBD1. The length of the CDR3 is 12 residues. V shed 3 bases, J shed 10 bases, and the junction held 2 bases outside the gene matches. Per the germline V gene, CDR1 is KGHSY and CDR2 is FQNENV. Here the CDR3 reads CASSQTGTELFF. CDR3 DNA sequence: TGTGCCAGCAGCCAGACAGGGACGGAGCTGTTTTTT.